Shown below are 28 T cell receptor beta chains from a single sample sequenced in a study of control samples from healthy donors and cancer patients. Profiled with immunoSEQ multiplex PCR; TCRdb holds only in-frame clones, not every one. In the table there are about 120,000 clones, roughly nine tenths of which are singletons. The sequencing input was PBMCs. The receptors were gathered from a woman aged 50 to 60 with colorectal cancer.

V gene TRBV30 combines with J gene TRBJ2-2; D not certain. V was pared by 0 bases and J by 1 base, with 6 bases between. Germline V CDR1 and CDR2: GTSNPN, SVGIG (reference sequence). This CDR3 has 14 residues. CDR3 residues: CAWSVIENTGELFF. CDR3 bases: TGTGCCTGGAGTGTAATTGAGAACACCGGGGAGCTGTTTTTT.

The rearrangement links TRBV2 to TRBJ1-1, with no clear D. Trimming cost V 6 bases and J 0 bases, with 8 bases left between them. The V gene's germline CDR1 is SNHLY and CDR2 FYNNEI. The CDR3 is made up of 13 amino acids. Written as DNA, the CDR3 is TGTGCCAGCAGGGGAGAGGTGAACACTGAAGCTTTCTTT. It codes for CASRGEVNTEAFF.

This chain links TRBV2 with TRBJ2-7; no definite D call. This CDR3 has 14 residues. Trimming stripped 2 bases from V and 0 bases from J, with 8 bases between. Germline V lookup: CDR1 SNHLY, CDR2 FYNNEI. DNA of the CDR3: TGTGCCAGCAGTGAAACGGTCGGCTCCTACGAGCAGTACTTC. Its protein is CASSETVGSYEQYF.

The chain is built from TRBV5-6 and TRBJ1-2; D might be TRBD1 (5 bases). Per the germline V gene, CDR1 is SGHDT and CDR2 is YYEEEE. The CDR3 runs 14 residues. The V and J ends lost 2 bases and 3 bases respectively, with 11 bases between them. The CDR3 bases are TGTGCCAGCAGCTTCGAAGGGGCCTACTATGGCTACACCTTC. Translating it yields CASSFEGAYYGYTF.

The chain's CDR3 is CASSPGGATNEKLFF. For the CDR3, the DNA is TGCGCCAGCAGCCCAGGGGGGGCAACTAATGAAAAACTGTTTTTT. The chain joins TRBV5-1 to TRBJ1-4; 7 nucleotides match TRBD1. CDR3 size: 15 residues. Trimming took 4 bases from V and 0 from J; bases not matched to a gene: 3. Germline lookup yields CDR1 SGHRS and CDR2 YFSETQ.

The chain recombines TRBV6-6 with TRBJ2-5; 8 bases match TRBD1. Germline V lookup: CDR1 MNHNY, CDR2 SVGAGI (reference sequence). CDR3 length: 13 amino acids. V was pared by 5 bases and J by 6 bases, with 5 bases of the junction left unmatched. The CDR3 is CASSNGQGQTQYF. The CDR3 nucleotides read TGTGCCAGCAGTAACGGACAGGGTCAGACCCAGTACTTC.

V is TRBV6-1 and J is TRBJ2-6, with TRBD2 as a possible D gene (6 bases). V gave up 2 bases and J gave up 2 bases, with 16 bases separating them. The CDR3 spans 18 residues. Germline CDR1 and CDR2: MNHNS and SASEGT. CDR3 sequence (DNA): TGTGCCAGCAGTGAATTTGGGGGAGGAGGTACTGGGGCCAACGTCCTGACTTTC. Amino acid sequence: CASSEFGGGGTGANVLTF.

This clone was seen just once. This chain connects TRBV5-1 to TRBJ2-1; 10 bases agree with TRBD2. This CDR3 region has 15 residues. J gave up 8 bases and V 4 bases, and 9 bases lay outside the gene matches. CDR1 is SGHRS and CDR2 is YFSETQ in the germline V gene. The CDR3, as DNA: TGCGCCAGCAGCACAACCGGGACTAGCGAGTATGAGCAGTTCTTC. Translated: CASSTTGTSEYEQFF.

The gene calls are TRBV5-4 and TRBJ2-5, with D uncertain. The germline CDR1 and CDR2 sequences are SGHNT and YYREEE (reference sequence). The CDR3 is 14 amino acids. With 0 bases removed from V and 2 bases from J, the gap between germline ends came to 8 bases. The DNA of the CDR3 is TGTGCCAGCAGCTTGGAGCTTAGACAAGAGACCCAGTACTTC. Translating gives CASSLELRQETQYF.

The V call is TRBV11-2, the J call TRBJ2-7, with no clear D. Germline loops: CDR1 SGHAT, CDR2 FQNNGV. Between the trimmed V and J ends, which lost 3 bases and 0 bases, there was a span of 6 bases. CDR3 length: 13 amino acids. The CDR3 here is CASSFSPSYEQYF. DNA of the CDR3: TGTGCCAGCAGCTTCTCCCCCTCCTACGAGCAGTACTTC.

The DNA for the CDR3 is TGTGCCAGCAGCTTAGGTGGGGGACGCGGACATGAGCAGTTCTTC. Residues: CASSLGGGRGHEQFF. J is TRBJ2-1 and V is TRBV7-8; D is perhaps TRBD1 or TRBD2 (5 bases each). This CDR3 has 15 amino acids. CDR1 and CDR2 (germline): SGHVS, FQNEAQ. V was cut by 1 base and J by 8 bases, with 15 bases left in between.

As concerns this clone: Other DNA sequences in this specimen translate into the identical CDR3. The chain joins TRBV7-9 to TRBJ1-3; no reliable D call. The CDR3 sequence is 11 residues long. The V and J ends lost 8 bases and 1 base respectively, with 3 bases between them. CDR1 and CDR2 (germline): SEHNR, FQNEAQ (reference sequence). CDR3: CASGSGNTIYF. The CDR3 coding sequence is TGTGCCAGCGGATCTGGAAACACCATATATTTT.

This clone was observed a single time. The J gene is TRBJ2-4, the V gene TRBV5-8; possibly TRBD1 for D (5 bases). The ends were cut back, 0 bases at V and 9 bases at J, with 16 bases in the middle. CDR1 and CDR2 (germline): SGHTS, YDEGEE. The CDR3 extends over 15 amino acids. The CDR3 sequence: CASSLVGSGWGIQYF. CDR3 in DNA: TGTGCCAGCAGCTTGGTTGGTTCAGGGTGGGGCATTCAGTACTTC.

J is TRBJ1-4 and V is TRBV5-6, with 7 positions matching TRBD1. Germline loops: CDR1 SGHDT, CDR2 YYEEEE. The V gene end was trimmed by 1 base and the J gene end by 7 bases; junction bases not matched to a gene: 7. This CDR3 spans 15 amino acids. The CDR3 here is CASSLRRGEFEKLFF. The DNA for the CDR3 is TGTGCCAGCAGCTTGCGCAGGGGGGAGTTTGAAAAACTGTTTTTT.

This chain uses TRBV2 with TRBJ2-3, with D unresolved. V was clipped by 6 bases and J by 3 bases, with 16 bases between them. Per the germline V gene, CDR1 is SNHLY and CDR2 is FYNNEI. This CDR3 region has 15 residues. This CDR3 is CASRSTFLPTDTQYF. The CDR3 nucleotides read TGTGCCAGCAGATCAACATTCTTACCGACAGATACGCAGTATTTT.

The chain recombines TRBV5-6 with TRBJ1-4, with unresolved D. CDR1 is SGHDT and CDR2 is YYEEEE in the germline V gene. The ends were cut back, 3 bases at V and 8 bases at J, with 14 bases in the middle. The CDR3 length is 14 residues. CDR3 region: CASSSVMEEEKLFF. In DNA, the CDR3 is TGTGCCAGCAGCTCGGTTATGGAGGAGGAAAAACTGTTTTTT.

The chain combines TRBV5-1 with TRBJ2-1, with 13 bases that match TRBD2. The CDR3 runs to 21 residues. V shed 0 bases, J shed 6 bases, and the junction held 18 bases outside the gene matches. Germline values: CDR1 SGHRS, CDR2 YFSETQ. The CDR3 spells CASSLAGKLRLAGGAANEQFF. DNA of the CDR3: TGCGCCAGCAGCTTGGCCGGGAAATTAAGACTAGCGGGGGGCGCGGCCAATGAGCAGTTCTTC. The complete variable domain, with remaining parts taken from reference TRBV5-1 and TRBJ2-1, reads KAGVTQTPRYLIKTRGQQVTLSCSPISGHRSVSWYQQTPGQGLQFLFEYFSETQRNKGNFPGRFSGRQFSNSRSEMNVSTLELGDSALYLCASSLAGKLRLAGGAANEQFFGPGTRLTVL.

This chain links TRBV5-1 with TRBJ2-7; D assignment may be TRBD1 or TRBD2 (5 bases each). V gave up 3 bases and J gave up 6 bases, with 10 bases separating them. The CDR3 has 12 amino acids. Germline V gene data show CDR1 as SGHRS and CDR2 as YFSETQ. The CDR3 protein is CASSSDGGEQYF. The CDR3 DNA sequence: TGCGCCAGCAGCTCGGATGGGGGCGAGCAGTACTTC.

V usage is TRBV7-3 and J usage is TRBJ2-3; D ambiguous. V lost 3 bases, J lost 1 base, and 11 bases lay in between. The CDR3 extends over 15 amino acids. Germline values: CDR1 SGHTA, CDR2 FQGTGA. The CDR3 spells CASSFSNTGTDTQYF. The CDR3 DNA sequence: TGTGCCAGCAGCTTTTCGAACACTGGCACAGATACGCAGTATTTT.

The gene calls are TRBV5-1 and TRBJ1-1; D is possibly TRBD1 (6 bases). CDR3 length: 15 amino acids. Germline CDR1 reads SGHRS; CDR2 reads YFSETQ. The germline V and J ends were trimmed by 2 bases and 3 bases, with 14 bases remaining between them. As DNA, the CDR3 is TGCGCCAGCAGCTTCCGGGGGGGCTTTGACACTGAAGCTTTCTTT. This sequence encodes CASSFRGGFDTEAFF. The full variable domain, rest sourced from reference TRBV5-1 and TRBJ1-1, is KAGVTQTPRYLIKTRGQQVTLSCSPISGHRSVSWYQQTPGQGLQFLFEYFSETQRNKGNFPGRFSGRQFSNSRSEMNVSTLELGDSALYLCASSFRGGFDTEAFFGQGTRLTVV.

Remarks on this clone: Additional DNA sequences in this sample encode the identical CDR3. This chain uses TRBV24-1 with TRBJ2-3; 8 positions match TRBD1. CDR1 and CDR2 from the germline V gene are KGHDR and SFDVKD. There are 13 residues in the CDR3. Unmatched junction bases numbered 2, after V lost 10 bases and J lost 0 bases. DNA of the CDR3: TGTGCCACGGGGACAGGTAGCACAGATACGCAGTATTTT. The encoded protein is CATGTGSTDTQYF.

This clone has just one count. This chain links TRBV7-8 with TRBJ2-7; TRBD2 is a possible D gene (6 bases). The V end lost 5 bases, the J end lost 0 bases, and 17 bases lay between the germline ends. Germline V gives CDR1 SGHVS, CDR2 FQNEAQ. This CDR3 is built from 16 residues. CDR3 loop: CASSARGGASSYEQYF. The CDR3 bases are TGTGCCAGCAGCGCTCGGGGCGGGGCTAGCTCCTACGAGCAGTACTTC.

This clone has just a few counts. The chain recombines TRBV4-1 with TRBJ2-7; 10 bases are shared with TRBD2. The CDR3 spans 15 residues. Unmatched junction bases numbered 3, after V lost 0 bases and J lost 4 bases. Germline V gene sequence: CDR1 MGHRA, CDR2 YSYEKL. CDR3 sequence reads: CASSQEIAGGYEQYF. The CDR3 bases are TGCGCCAGCAGCCAAGAAATAGCGGGAGGTTACGAGCAGTACTTC.

The CDR3 sequence: CATSREVLAGVDNEQFF. In nucleotides, the CDR3 is TGTGCCACCAGCAGAGAAGTTTTAGCGGGAGTGGACAATGAGCAGTTCTTC. The chain is built from TRBV15 and TRBJ2-1; 9 positions agree with TRBD2. Germline loops: CDR1 LNHNV, CDR2 YYDKDF (reference sequence). The CDR3 is made up of 17 amino acids. V lost 0 bases to trimming and J lost 5 bases; unmatched junction nucleotides: 8.

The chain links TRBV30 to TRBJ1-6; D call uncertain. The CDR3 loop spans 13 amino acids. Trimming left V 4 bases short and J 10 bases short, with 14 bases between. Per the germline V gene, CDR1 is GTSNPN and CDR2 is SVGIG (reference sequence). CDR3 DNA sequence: TGTGCCTGGACTAGGCCTTCTGAGTCACCCCTCCACTTT. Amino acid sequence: CAWTRPSESPLHF.

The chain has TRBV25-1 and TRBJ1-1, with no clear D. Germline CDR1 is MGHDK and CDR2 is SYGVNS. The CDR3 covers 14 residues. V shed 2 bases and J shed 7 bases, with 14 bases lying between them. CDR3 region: CASSELEAYGEAFF. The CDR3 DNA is TGTGCCAGCAGTGAACTTGAGGCTTATGGTGAAGCTTTCTTT.

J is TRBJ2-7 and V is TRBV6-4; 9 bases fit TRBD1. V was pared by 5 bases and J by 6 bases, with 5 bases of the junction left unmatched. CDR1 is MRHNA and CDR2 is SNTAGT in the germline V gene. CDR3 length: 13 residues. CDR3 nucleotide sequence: TGTGCCAGCAGTCGGGACAGGGACTCCGAGCAGTACTTC. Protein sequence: CASSRDRDSEQYF.

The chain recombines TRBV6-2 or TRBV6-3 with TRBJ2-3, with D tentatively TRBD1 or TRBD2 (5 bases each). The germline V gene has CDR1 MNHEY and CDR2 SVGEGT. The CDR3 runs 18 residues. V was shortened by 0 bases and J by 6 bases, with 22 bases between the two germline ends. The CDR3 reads CASSYSILAKPGADTQYF. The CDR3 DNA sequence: TGTGCCAGCAGTTACTCGATTCTCGCGAAGCCCGGGGCGGATACGCAGTATTTT.